Sequencing of this T cell receptor beta chain was carried out in a study of blood T cell repertoires in COVID-19. Study-wide context: The analysed material was cDNA or gDNA that came from T cells, B-cell-depleted T cells, or PBMCs.

Study members were between about 18 and 100 years old and lived in fewer than 30 US regions. In the authors' methods: Reference gene primer amplification gave nucleated cell count estimates. The protocol was immunoSEQ multiplex PCR, while the TCRdb copy is restricted to in-frame clones and leaves out a portion. V and J calls and clone size come straight from that table; D and trimming were deduced from the DNA. This sample yields around 270,000 clones, of which 75% to 90% are seen a single time; around 4.5% belongs to the top ten. This CDR3 contains 15 residues. With 4 bases clipped from V and 3 bases from J, the junction kept 4 bases outside the gene matches. Germline V gene data show CDR1 as KGHDR and CDR2 as SFDVKD. The count of this clone is one.

Input material: PBMCs or T cells enriched from blood (not recorded which). The TCR comes from a woman aged 25 to 45 who had recovered from COVID-19. The chain employs TRBV24-1 and TRBJ2-5; 10 bases agree with TRBD1. The CDR3 loop reads CATSDPGTGEETQYF. The CDR3 DNA sequence: TGTGCCACCAGTGACCCCGGGACAGGGGAAGAGACCCAGTACTTC.